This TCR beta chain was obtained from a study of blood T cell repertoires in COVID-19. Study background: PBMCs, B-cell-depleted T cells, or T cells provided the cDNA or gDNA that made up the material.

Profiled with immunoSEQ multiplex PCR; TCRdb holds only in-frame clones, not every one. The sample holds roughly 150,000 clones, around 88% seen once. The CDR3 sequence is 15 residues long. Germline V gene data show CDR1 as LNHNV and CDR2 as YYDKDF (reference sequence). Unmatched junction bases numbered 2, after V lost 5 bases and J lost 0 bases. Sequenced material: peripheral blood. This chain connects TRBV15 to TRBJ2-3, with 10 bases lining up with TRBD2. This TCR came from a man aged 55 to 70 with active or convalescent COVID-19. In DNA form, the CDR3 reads TGTGCCACCAGCGCTAGCGGGAGAAGCACAGATACGCAGTATTTT. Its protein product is CATSASGRSTDTQYF.